This TCR beta chain was identified in a study of shared clonotypes between healthy human individuals. Naive CD8 cells comprised CD45RO-negative, CCR7-positively selected cells, excluding terminally differentiated effector memory CD45RA+ cells. The CDR3 length is 16 residues. Germline CDR1 reads SNHLY; CDR2 reads FYNNEI. Unmatched junction bases numbered 7, after V lost 6 bases and J lost 2 bases. Notes on the study in general: What limited the represented genetic and exposure-history diversity was the small number of donors.

About 30,000 T cell genomes, or roughly 180 ng DNA, went into the sorted-subset replicate PCRs. Only in-frame clones appear in the TCRdb table, and some are missing; sequencing was by immunoSEQ multiplex PCR. The table shows 450,000 to 700,000 clones, with nearly 97% occurring only once. About this clone: Antigen specificity is unknown.

The chain carries TRBV2 and TRBJ1-3; 10 bases agree with TRBD1. The receptor was derived from a woman aged 25 to 39 in good health. Specimen: naive CD8+ T cells sorted from blood. This CDR3 is CASSGAGTGAGNTIYF. The CDR3 nucleotides are TGTGCCAGCAGCGGCGCCGGGACAGGGGCTGGAAACACCATATATTTT.